One TCR beta chain is described in this entry. Its specificity is unknown. These data originate in a study of T cell repertoires in cytomegalovirus infection. Study-wide background: Public TCR beta signatures indicated both CMV infection and matching HLA type.

Study conclusions and caveats: Accumulated public TCR beta family frequency recognized individuals carrying CMV together with the relevant HLA. The ex vivo response showed dominance by HLA-C-restricted CMV-specific TCR beta clonotypes.

The CDR3 spans 16 residues. Germline V gene data show CDR1 as SGHVT and CDR2 as SQSDAQ. The V and J ends lost 4 bases and 0 bases respectively, with 15 bases between them. MiXCR was run by TCRdb on the reads, yielding one entry per CDR3 protein. The data show some 68,000 distinct CDR3 sequences, 20% to 25% seen once. This TCR came from a human donor in good health (CMV status not recorded). Some clones in this sample may be carry-over from other donors' samples. The sample was PBMCs, sequenced either directly or after in vitro stimulation (not recorded which). The V call is TRBV7-4, the J call TRBJ2-5, with D possibly matching TRBD2 (5 bases). CDR3 DNA sequence: TGTGCCAGCAGCTCCTCCGTTTGGCGGGACCAAGAGACCCAGTACTTC. This codes for CASSSSVWRDQETQYF.